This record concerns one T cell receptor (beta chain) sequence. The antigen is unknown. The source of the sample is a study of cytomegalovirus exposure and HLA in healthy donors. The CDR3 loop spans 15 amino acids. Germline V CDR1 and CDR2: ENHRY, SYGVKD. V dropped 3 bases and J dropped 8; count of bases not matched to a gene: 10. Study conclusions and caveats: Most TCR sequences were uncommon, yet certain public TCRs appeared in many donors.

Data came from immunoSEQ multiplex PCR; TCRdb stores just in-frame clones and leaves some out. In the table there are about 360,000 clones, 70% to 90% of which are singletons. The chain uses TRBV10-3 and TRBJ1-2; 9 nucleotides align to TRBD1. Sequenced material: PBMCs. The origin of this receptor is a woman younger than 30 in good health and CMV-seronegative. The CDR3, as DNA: TGTGCCATCAGTGATCCCCGGGACAGGGTTAGGGGCTACACCTTC. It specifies CAISDPRDRVRGYTF.